The 14 T cell receptor beta chains below were found in one sample sequenced in a study of blood T cell repertoires in COVID-19. This table comes from immunoSEQ multiplex PCR, and its TCRdb copy is limited to in-frame clones, with some not included. The table lists roughly 160,000 clones, 88% of them singletons. Sample: peripheral blood. The receptors derive from a man aged 55 to 70 with acute or convalescent COVID-19.

The chain recombines TRBV20-1 with TRBJ2-4, with 9 bases lining up with TRBD1. Germline loops: CDR1 DFQATT, CDR2 SNEGSKA (reference sequence). V was clipped by 3 bases and J by 4 bases; unmatched bases: 7. The CDR3 is 15 amino acids. The CDR3 region is CSASLRGTGKNIQYF. CDR3 nucleotides: TGCAGTGCTAGTCTTCGCGGGACAGGGAAAAACATTCAGTACTTC.

This sequence joins TRBV4-3 and TRBJ2-1; 8 bases line up with TRBD2. This CDR3 has 16 residues. V shed 0 bases, J shed 8 bases, and the junction held 9 bases outside the gene matches. Germline values: CDR1 LGHNA, CDR2 YSLEER. The CDR3: CASSQDNSGMIDEQFF. Written as DNA, the CDR3 is TGCGCCAGCAGCCAAGACAATAGCGGGATGATCGATGAGCAGTTCTTC.

This clone showed up just a few times. The chain uses TRBV5-4 and TRBJ1-4; D not certain. The V gene lost 0 bases and the J gene lost 3 bases, with 6 bases spanning the gap. Germline values: CDR1 SGHNT, CDR2 YYREEE (reference sequence). The CDR3 totals 14 residues. CDR3 coding DNA: TGTGCCAGCAGCTTGGAGGCGGCTAATGAAAAACTGTTTTTT. This sequence encodes CASSLEAANEKLFF.

This sequence joins TRBV11-2 and TRBJ1-3, with a tentative D call TRBD1 (6 bases). The CDR3 sequence is 14 residues long. The ends were cut back, 1 base at V and 6 bases at J, with 10 bases in the middle. Per the germline V gene, CDR1 is SGHAT and CDR2 is FQNNGV. CDR3 bases: TGTGCCAGCAGCTTAGGAGGACAGCCAAACACCATATATTTT. Its protein product is CASSLGGQPNTIYF.

This chain joins TRBV19 and TRBJ2-1, with TRBD2 matching 12 bases. This CDR3 contains 15 residues. V gave up 4 bases and J gave up 9 bases; unmatched junction bases: 7. Per germline, CDR1 LNHDA and CDR2 SQIVND (reference sequence). The CDR3 reads CASSTRLAGAVEQFF. DNA for the CDR3: TGTGCCAGTAGTACGCGACTAGCGGGAGCAGTTGAGCAGTTCTTC.

The chain links TRBV9 to TRBJ2-1, with D possibly TRBD2 on 6 matching bases. The CDR3 extends over 12 amino acids. CDR1 is SGDLS, CDR2 YYNGEE, per germline. V was trimmed by 4 bases and J by 9 bases, leaving 11 bases between them. CDR3 loop: CASSKGGAEQFF. The CDR3 coding sequence is TGTGCCAGCAGCAAGGGCGGGGCTGAGCAGTTCTTC.

This chain connects TRBV5-1 to TRBJ1-5; D possibly corresponds to TRBD1 (6 bases). V lost 1 base, J lost 0 bases, and 8 bases lay in between. The CDR3 sequence is 15 residues long. In germline, CDR1 is SGHRS, CDR2 YFSETQ. The CDR3 sequence: CASSLQGLSNQPQHF. DNA of the CDR3: TGCGCCAGCAGCTTGCAGGGGCTTAGCAATCAGCCCCAGCATTTT.

This rearrangement joins TRBV5-4 to TRBJ1-1; TRBD1 agrees at 8 bases. This CDR3 has 14 amino acids. J gave up 0 bases and V 3 bases, and 1 base lay outside the gene matches. Germline CDR1 is SGHNT and CDR2 is YYREEE (reference sequence). CDR3 residues: CASSYRGMNTEAFF. The CDR3 region has the DNA TGTGCCAGCAGCTACAGGGGGATGAACACTGAAGCTTTCTTT.

This chain links TRBV6-5 with TRBJ2-7, with 13 bases fitting TRBD2. The CDR3 has 13 amino acids. Trimming cost V 11 bases and J 7 bases; bases outside gene matches: 8. Germline loops: CDR1 MNHEY, CDR2 SVGAGI. In nucleotides, the CDR3 is TGTGCCCACAGGGGACTAGCGGGATCAGAGCAGTACTTC. It yields the protein CAHRGLAGSEQYF.

J is TRBJ1-2 and V is TRBV29-1; TRBD1 matches at 9 bases. Germline lookup yields CDR1 SQVTM and CDR2 ANQGSEA. Trimming at V came to 5 bases and at J to 5 bases, leaving 9 bases not matched to a gene. The CDR3 consists of 14 residues. DNA of the CDR3: TGCAGCGTTACGGGGACAGGGAAGGGGTATGGCTACACCTTC. Amino acid sequence: CSVTGTGKGYGYTF.

J is TRBJ2-5 and V is TRBV6-5; D is ambiguous. The CDR3 totals 13 residues. V shed 3 bases and J shed 2 bases, with 7 bases lying between them. Germline assignment: CDR1 MNHEY and CDR2 SVGAGI. The CDR3: CASSYNEQETQYF. Written as DNA, the CDR3 is TGTGCCAGCAGTTATAACGAGCAAGAGACCCAGTACTTC.

The chain recombines TRBV4-1 with TRBJ1-5; 9 positions match TRBD1. The CDR3 length is 19 residues. Germline CDR1 and CDR2: MGHRA and YSYEKL. J was trimmed by 0 bases and V by 0 bases; bases with no gene match: 9. CDR3 DNA sequence: TGCGCCAGCAGCCAAGATCTACAGGGGGCGACCCTTAGCAATCAGCCCCAGCATTTT. This sequence encodes CASSQDLQGATLSNQPQHF.

The chain has TRBV5-1 and TRBJ2-7; D is perhaps TRBD2 (5 bases). Germline CDR1 is SGHRS and CDR2 is YFSETQ. This CDR3 contains 14 residues. V was shortened by 0 bases and J by 3 bases, with 10 bases between the two germline ends. The CDR3 DNA follows: TGCGCCAGCAGCTTGGTTATAGGGAGCTACGAGCAGTACTTC. Residues: CASSLVIGSYEQYF.

V and J are TRBV7-3 and TRBJ2-2, with D tentatively TRBD1 (6 bases). Trimming shortened V by 6 bases and J by 0 bases, and 14 bases separated the two germline ends. This CDR3 contains 16 residues. CDR1 SGHTA and CDR2 FQGTGA come from the germline V gene. The CDR3 region has the DNA TGTGCCAGCAGTTTCCTAGGGGGTACGAACACCGGGGAGCTGTTTTTT. Residues: CASSFLGGTNTGELFF.